This T cell receptor beta chain was obtained from a study of blood T cell repertoires in COVID-19. TCRdb keeps only in-frame clones here, not all; method: immunoSEQ multiplex PCR. The table includes around 180,000 clones, about 80% detected once. This clone was detected only once. Between the trimmed V and J ends, which lost 3 bases and 1 base, there was a span of 5 bases. CDR1 SGDLS and CDR2 YYNGEE come from the germline V gene. This CDR3 comprises 13 residues. The chain recombines TRBV9 with TRBJ1-3; no firm D call. The sequence derives from a human donor in a cohort sampled during active COVID-19. The sequencing sample was made of peripheral blood. CDR3 DNA sequence: TGTGCCAGCAGCGCCAATTCTGGAAACACCATATATTTT. Translation gives CASSANSGNTIYF.